The 14 T cell receptor beta chains below come from one sample, sequenced in a study of blood T cells in healthy people across ages. A sample-barcoded 5' primer and a J-beta primer mix were used in a second PCR of about 7 to 11 cycles. TCRdb re-derived calls from the 5' RACE reads in MiXCR, one entry per CDR3 protein. The sample contains approximately 690,000 distinct CDR3 sequences, approximately 40% of which appear only once. The sequenced material came from blood. Receptor source: a man at least 80 years old in good health.

In this sample, this clonotype turned up a few times. The J gene is TRBJ2-4, the V gene TRBV28; 13 bases align to TRBD2. The CDR3 covers 15 residues. Germline V gene sequence: CDR1 MDHEN, CDR2 SYDVKM. The J segment lost 9 bases and the V segment lost 6 bases, leaving 8 bases of the junction unmatched. This chain's CDR3 is CASSQLAGGPPIQYF. The CDR3 nucleotides read TGTGCCAGCAGCCAACTAGCGGGAGGGCCTCCCATTCAGTACTTC.

The chain combines TRBV7-2 with TRBJ2-5; D is unclear. The CDR3 has 13 amino acids. Trimming removed 6 bases at V and 4 bases at J, with 12 bases between. In germline, CDR1 is SGHTA, CDR2 FQGNSA. The CDR3 nucleotides read TGTGCCAGCAGTAATGGTCGGAGAGAGACCCAGTACTTC. This encodes CASSNGRRETQYF.

This clonotype has a handful of counts. This chain connects TRBV7-2 to TRBJ2-7; TRBD1 is a possible D gene (6 bases). Germline CDR1 is SGHTA and CDR2 is FQGNSA. This CDR3 contains 15 residues. Trimming left V 2 bases short and J 6 bases short, with 17 bases between. CDR3 amino acids: CASSLRGTKIVEQYF. CDR3 coding DNA: TGTGCCAGCAGCTTACGAGGGACAAAGATAGTCGAGCAGTACTTC.

As for this clonotype: A read error may produce the germline difference seen at one junction end. This chain links TRBV7-6 with TRBJ2-1; D gene unclear. The CDR3 loop spans 15 amino acids. CDR1 SGHVS and CDR2 FNYEAQ come from the germline V gene. CDR3 sequence: CVSSSVKGLYNEQFF. CDR3 nucleotide sequence: TGTGTCAGCAGCTCCGTCAAGGGCCTCTACAATGAGCAGTTCTTC.

This chain links TRBV2 with TRBJ2-2; no clear D gene. The CDR3 has 13 residues. CDR1 SNHLY and CDR2 FYNNEI come from the germline V gene. V lost 8 bases, J lost 0 bases, and 7 bases lay in between. CDR3 sequence reads: CASDPTNTGELFF. DNA for the CDR3: TGTGCCAGCGACCCAACGAACACCGGGGAGCTGTTTTTT.

This clonotype was detected only once. The junction does not match germline at one end; this may be a read error. The genes are TRBV20-1 and TRBJ2-1, with 8 bases that match TRBD2. The CDR3 has 13 residues. Germline loops: CDR1 DFQATT, CDR2 SNEGSKA (reference sequence). The DNA for the CDR3 is TGCAGTGCCGTAGCGGGGTCGTACAGTGAGCAGTTCTTC. Translating gives CSAVAGSYSEQFF.

With respect to this clonotype: Possible read error: a much larger clone is one base away. The gene calls are TRBV7-9 and TRBJ2-3; D is perhaps TRBD1 (5 bases). Germline values: CDR1 SEHNR, CDR2 FQNEAQ (reference sequence). This CDR3 is built from 15 residues. As DNA, the CDR3 is TGTGCCAGCAGGTACAGGTCTGAGGTAACAGGTACGCAGTATTTT. As protein: CASRYRSEVTGTQYF.

V and J are TRBV12-3 or TRBV12-4 and TRBJ1-1; D ambiguous. Trimming took 5 bases from V and 0 from J, leaving 16 bases between them. The CDR3 spans 16 residues. The CDR3: CASSPVMRGLNTEAFF. In nucleotides, the CDR3 is TGTGCCAGCAGTCCAGTTATGCGCGGCCTGAACACTGAAGCTTTCTTT.

This clonotype was counted at least ten times. The CDR3 sequence: CASSVAGLADTDTQYF. CDR3 DNA sequence: TGTGCCAGCAGCGTAGCGGGACTAGCGGACACAGATACGCAGTATTTT. V is TRBV9 and J is TRBJ2-3; 11 nucleotides line up with TRBD2. The germline V gene has CDR1 SGDLS and CDR2 YYNGEE. V lost 0 bases and J lost 2; bases outside the gene matches: 2. The CDR3 has 16 amino acids.

V usage is TRBV5-6 and J usage is TRBJ2-5, with a tentative D call TRBD2 (6 bases). Germline values: CDR1 SGHDT, CDR2 YYEEEE. Deletions cut 0 bases from V and 5 bases from J, with 17 bases between. The CDR3 is 16 residues long. The CDR3 reads CASSLAGREYRETQYF. The CDR3 DNA sequence: TGTGCCAGCAGCTTGGCCGGGAGAGAGTACCGGGAGACCCAGTACTTC.

V is TRBV6-2 or TRBV6-3 and J is TRBJ2-5; TRBD2 agrees at 7 bases. Trimming at V came to 4 bases and at J to 11 bases, leaving 16 bases not matched to a gene. This CDR3 is built from 15 residues. Germline-derived CDR1 and CDR2 are MNHEY and SVGEGT. CDR3 nucleotides: TGTGCCAGCAGTTCGGCCGGGAGGTCCTACAATGAGCAGTACTTC. Translation gives CASSSAGRSYNEQYF.

The chain recombines TRBV6-1 with TRBJ2-7; 10 nucleotides agree with TRBD1. J gave up 3 bases and V 1 base, and 3 bases lay outside the gene matches. This CDR3 comprises 15 residues. Per the germline V gene, CDR1 is MNHNS and CDR2 is SASEGT. The CDR3 sequence is CASSEGGTGVYEQYF. CDR3 nucleotides: TGTGCCAGCAGTGAAGGAGGGACAGGGGTCTACGAGCAGTACTTC.

The CDR3: CSARDRGQVYIQYF. The DNA of the CDR3 is TGCAGTGCTAGAGATAGGGGGCAGGTGTACATTCAGTACTTC. V is TRBV20-1 and J is TRBJ2-4, with TRBD1 matching 7 bases. The V segment lost 0 bases and the J segment 8 bases; nucleotides outside the gene matches: 7. CDR3 size: 14 residues. CDR1 is DFQATT and CDR2 is SNEGSKA in the germline V gene (reference sequence).

For this clonotype: Germline and junction disagree at one end, which may indicate a read error. V is TRBV12-3 or TRBV12-4 and J is TRBJ2-5, with no clear D. The CDR3 has 12 amino acids. CDR3 protein: CASRLRVEAQYF. For the CDR3, the DNA is TGTGCCAGCAGATTGAGAGTAGAGGCCCAGTACTTC.